These T cell receptor beta chains were read from a single sample in a study of T cells in localized non-small cell lung cancer. Repertoires were generated with immunoSEQ multiplex PCR, while TCRdb's copy carries only in-frame clones and drops some. The sample has about 40,000 clones; roughly 79% are singletons. Sequences were derived from peripheral blood mononuclear cells, sampled before any cancer treatment. The source of these receptors is a male donor aged 60 or older with stage II lung adenocarcinoma. The CDR3 runs from the conserved cysteine through the conserved F or W. Fields, in order: CDR3 DNA, CDR3 protein, J gene, D gene, clone size, V gene. A D gene is named only where the DNA matches it firmly. Clone size is not always given. Where it is, it says once, few, many or a class for expanded clones.

TGTGCCAGCAGTTCCCGACCCCACTCCTATGGCTACACCTTC | CASSSRPHSYGYTF | TRBJ1-2 | NA | NA | TRBV27
TGTGCCAGCTCCCCCGGGGCCCTCCAGAACACTGAAGCTTTCTTT | CASSPGALQNTEAFF | TRBJ1-1 | NA | NA | TRBV18
TGTGCCAGCAGCCTTCTGGGCCCTTCAGATACGCAGTATTTT | CASSLLGPSDTQYF | TRBJ2-3 | NA | NA | TRBV7-3
TGTGCCACCAGCAGAGCGAGGGCAGGGGTCGACGGAGGCTACACCTTC | CATSRARAGVDGGYTF | TRBJ1-2 | NA | once | TRBV15
TGCGCCAGCAGCTTAAGCCAGACCACAGATACGCAGTATTTT | CASSLSQTTDTQYF | TRBJ2-3 | NA | few | TRBV5-1
TGTGCCAGCAGTTTTTGGGGACAGGGTGTTATGGGGGGCTACACCTTC | CASSFWGQGVMGGYTF | TRBJ1-2 | TRBD1 | NA | TRBV28
TGTGCCAGCAGTTTGGACCACGAGCAGTACTTC | CASSLDHEQYF | TRBJ2-7 | NA | NA | TRBV28
TGCGCCAGCAGCTTACAGGGCTTCTCTGGGGCCAACGTCCTGACTTTC | CASSLQGFSGANVLTF | TRBJ2-6 | NA | NA | TRBV5-1
TGTGCCAGCAGCGACATTTCCAAATTCTATGGCTACACCTTC | CASSDISKFYGYTF | TRBJ1-2 | NA | NA | TRBV9
TGTGCCAGCAGCTTGGATCCAGGGATGAATCAGCCCCAGCATTTT | CASSLDPGMNQPQHF | TRBJ1-5 | NA | few | TRBV5-6
TGTGCCAGTAGTTCGACAGGCAACTCCTACGAGCAGTACTTC | CASSSTGNSYEQYF | TRBJ2-7 | NA | NA | TRBV19
TGTGCCAGCAGCCGTTTTGGGACCCAGTACTTC | CASSRFGTQYF | TRBJ2-5 | NA | NA | TRBV6-6
TGTGCCATCCGCCGAAGGACTGTTAGCAATCAGCCCCAGCATTTT | CAIRRRTVSNQPQHF | TRBJ1-5 | NA | NA | TRBV28
TGCGCCAGCACCCAGTCCGGGACAGGGAACGAAAAACTGTTTTTT | CASTQSGTGNEKLFF | TRBJ1-4 | TRBD1 | NA | TRBV10-2
TGTGCCACCAGCGGCGGCAGGAGTCTCACTGAAGCTTTCTTT | CATSGGRSLTEAFF | TRBJ1-1 | NA | NA | TRBV15
TGTGCCAGCAGTTACCGGCCCTCTGGAAACACCATATATTTT | CASSYRPSGNTIYF | TRBJ1-3 | NA | NA | TRBV28
TGTGCCAGCAGCTTAGCCCAGGGAGGCGAGCAGTACTTC | CASSLAQGGEQYF | TRBJ2-7 | NA | NA | TRBV7-2
TGTGCCTGGAGTCCTGGGGACATCCTGAACACTGAAGCTTTCTTT | CAWSPGDILNTEAFF | TRBJ1-1 | NA | NA | TRBV30
TGTGCCAGCAGTTACTCAAGAAGCATGGCCTCAGAGCAGTTCTTC | CASSYSRSMASEQFF | TRBJ2-1 | NA | NA | TRBV6-5
TGTGCCAGCAGTCGTCAGGGGTGGGAGACCCAGTACTTC | CASSRQGWETQYF | TRBJ2-5 | NA | NA | TRBV9
TGTGCCAGCTCACCAGCCTCGGTTGAAAATACGCAGTATTTT | CASSPASVENTQYF | TRBJ2-3 | NA | NA | TRBV18
TGTGCCAGCAGTTTAGCCTTGGGGAGAGGAAACACCATATATTTT | CASSLALGRGNTIYF | TRBJ1-3 | NA | NA | TRBV28
TGTGCCAGTAGTAGAAATAGCGGGATGGGGGGCAATGAGCAGTTCTTC | CASSRNSGMGGNEQFF | TRBJ2-1 | TRBD2 | once | TRBV19
TGTGCCAGCAGCTTAATGCCCGTCAGAGCGGGAGGACATGAGCAGTTCTTC | CASSLMPVRAGGHEQFF | TRBJ2-1 | TRBD2 | NA | TRBV7-3
TGTGCCAGCAGCCAGGGAACAGGGACTGAAGCTTTCTTT | CASSQGTGTEAFF | TRBJ1-1 | NA | NA | TRBV7-3
TGTGCCAGCAGCTTACCGGTCTTAAATGAAAAACTGTTTTTT | CASSLPVLNEKLFF | TRBJ1-4 | NA | NA | TRBV5-6
TGCGCCAGCAGTAAGACTGGGACAGGTCAGTCCTACGAGCAGTACTTC | CASSKTGTGQSYEQYF | TRBJ2-7 | TRBD1 | NA | TRBV5-1
TGCGCCAGCAGCCAAGATGCGGCTCTCTCAGGTGAGCAGTTCTTC | CASSQDAALSGEQFF | TRBJ2-1 | NA | NA | TRBV4-1
TGTGCCATCAGTGACCTCGGAGGAGGAGATACGCAGTATTTT | CAISDLGGGDTQYF | TRBJ2-3 | NA | NA | TRBV10-3
TGTGCCAGCAGTGACTCAGGTAGCGGGAGTGAGACCGGGGAGCTGTTTTTT | CASSDSGSGSETGELFF | TRBJ2-2 | TRBD2 | NA | TRBV6-4
TGTGCCAGCAGTTTCCGAGCCCAACGGAACCAGCCCCAGCATTTT | CASSFRAQRNQPQHF | TRBJ1-5 | NA | NA | TRBV27
TGTGCCAGCAGCCCCACAGGGAAGGGTCAGCCCCAGCATTTT | CASSPTGKGQPQHF | TRBJ1-5 | NA | NA | TRBV6-5
TGTGCCAGCCTCCTACAGGGAGGCACTGAAGCTTTCTTT | CASLLQGGTEAFF | TRBJ1-1 | NA | NA | TRBV6-1
TGTGCTAGTGGTCTGAGGTGGCAAGAGACCCAGTACTTC | CASGLRWQETQYF | TRBJ2-5 | NA | NA | TRBV12-5
TGCGCCAGCAGCGCAAGGACTAGCTACGAGACCCAGTACTTC | CASSARTSYETQYF | TRBJ2-5 | TRBD2 | NA | TRBV5-1
TGTGCCAGCAGCCCCGCCGGTTCCACTGAAGCTTTCTTT | CASSPAGSTEAFF | TRBJ1-1 | NA | NA | TRBV14
TGTGCCAGCAGTGAACACCGGGAGACGGATGAGCAGTTCTTC | CASSEHRETDEQFF | TRBJ2-1 | NA | medium-sized | TRBV6-1